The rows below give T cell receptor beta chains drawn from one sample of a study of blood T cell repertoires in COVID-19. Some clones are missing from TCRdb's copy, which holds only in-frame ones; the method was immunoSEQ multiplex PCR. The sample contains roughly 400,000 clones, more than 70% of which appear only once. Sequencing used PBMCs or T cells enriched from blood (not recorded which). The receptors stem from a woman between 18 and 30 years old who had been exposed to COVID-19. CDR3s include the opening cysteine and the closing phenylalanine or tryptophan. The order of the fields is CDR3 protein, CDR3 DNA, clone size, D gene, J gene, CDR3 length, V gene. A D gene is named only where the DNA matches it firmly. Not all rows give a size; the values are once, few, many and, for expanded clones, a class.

CASKGAGVYNEQFF TGTGCCAGCAAGGGGGCAGGGGTCTACAATGAGCAGTTCTTC NA TRBD1 TRBJ2-1 14 TRBV27
CASSYGGQPQHF TGTGCCAGCAGTTACGGGGGGCAGCCCCAGCATTTT NA NA TRBJ1-5 12 TRBV6-2/TRBV6-3
CSASRGSGGYTF TGCAGTGCTAGTCGGGGGTCGGGAGGCTACACCTTC NA NA TRBJ1-2 12 TRBV20-1
CASRGVTSGEFYNEQFF TGTGCCAGTAGGGGGGTTACTAGCGGAGAATTCTACAATGAGCAGTTCTTC NA TRBD2 TRBJ2-1 17 TRBV19
CASSRDRVETQYF TGTGCCAGCAGCAGGGACAGGGTTGAGACGCAGTATTTT NA TRBD1 TRBJ2-3 13 TRBV6-5
CASSLGASGGYTQYF TGTGCCAGCAGCCTAGGGGCTAGCGGGGGGTATACGCAGTATTTT NA TRBD2 TRBJ2-3 15 TRBV27
CASSQDKRGLYEQYF TGCGCCAGCAGCCAAGACAAGCGGGGGCTCTACGAGCAGTACTTC NA TRBD2 TRBJ2-7 15 TRBV4-3
CSASSRQGVGNTQYF TGCAGTGCTAGTAGCCGACAGGGGGTTGGAAATACGCAGTATTTT NA TRBD1 TRBJ2-3 15 TRBV20-1
CASSRDSSTNEKLFF TGTGCCAGCAGCCGCGACAGTTCAACTAATGAAAAACTGTTTTTT NA NA TRBJ1-4 15 TRBV6-5
CASSFKTGPTPYEQYF TGTGCCAGCAGCTTTAAGACAGGGCCTACCCCCTACGAGCAGTACTTC NA TRBD1 TRBJ2-7 16 TRBV11-2
CASSLAPSNQPQHF TGTGCCAGCAGCTTAGCTCCCTCCAATCAGCCCCAGCATTTT once NA TRBJ1-5 14 TRBV11-2
CASSRTSTEQFF TGCGCCAGCAGCCGGACTAGCACTGAGCAGTTCTTC NA TRBD2 TRBJ2-1 12 TRBV5-1
CASSAPNGIHEAFF TGTGCCAGCAGTGCGCCAAACGGGATTCACGAAGCTTTCTTT once NA TRBJ1-1 14 TRBV28
CASSPKTGAEDSPLHF TGTGCCAGCAGCCCCAAGACAGGGGCCGAAGATTCACCCCTCCACTTT once TRBD1 TRBJ1-6 16 TRBV7-9
CASSFATPGAGELFF TGTGCCAGCAGTTTCGCGACACCCGGGGCCGGGGAGCTGTTTTTT NA NA TRBJ2-2 15 TRBV28
CASSRVEVNTEAFF TGTGCCAGCAGTCGGGTAGAAGTTAACACTGAAGCTTTCTTT NA NA TRBJ1-1 14 TRBV7-8
CASSLVVPLSYNEQFF TGTGCCAGCAGCTTAGTAGTCCCTCTCTCCTACAATGAGCAGTTCTTC NA NA TRBJ2-1 16 TRBV11-3
CASRYWDRDYEKLFF TGTGCCAGCAGGTACTGGGACAGAGATTATGAAAAACTGTTTTTT NA TRBD1 TRBJ1-4 15 TRBV6-5
CASSLGGSTVF TGTGCCAGCAGTTTAGGCGGGAGTACCGTCTTC NA TRBD2 TRBJ2-1 11 TRBV27
CASSLGTQVGNQPQHF TGTGCCAGCAGCTTAGGCACACAGGTTGGCAATCAGCCCCAGCATTTT NA NA TRBJ1-5 16 TRBV7-9
CASSELGQDEAFF TGCGCCAGCAGCGAGCTCGGACAGGATGAAGCTTTCTTT NA TRBD1 TRBJ1-1 13 TRBV23-1
CASSLARDNEQFF TGTGCCAGCAGCTTAGCTAGAGACAATGAGCAGTTCTTC NA NA TRBJ2-1 13 TRBV7-2
CSASYTGTRNTGELFF TGCAGTGCTAGTTATACCGGGACACGGAACACCGGGGAGCTGTTTTTT NA NA TRBJ2-2 16 TRBV20-1
CASSRTSGSSNEQFF TGCGCCAGCAGCAGGACTAGCGGGAGTTCAAATGAGCAGTTCTTC NA TRBD2 TRBJ2-1 15 TRBV5-1
CASSLTGGLETQYF TGTGCCAGCAGCTTGACAGGGGGGTTAGAGACCCAGTACTTC NA TRBD1 TRBJ2-5 14 TRBV13
CASSPLGDFYNEQFF TGTGCCAGCAGTCCTTTGGGGGACTTCTACAATGAGCAGTTCTTC NA NA TRBJ2-1 15 TRBV6-5
CASRAGLTNTEAFF TGTGCCAGCAGGGCGGGCCTTACGAACACTGAAGCTTTCTTT NA NA TRBJ1-1 14 TRBV2
CASSLTPIQPQHF TGTGCCAGCAGCTTAACTCCAATTCAGCCCCAGCATTTT NA NA TRBJ1-5 13 TRBV7-2